The following is a TCR beta chain sequence with its context. The antigen is not known. This sample stems from a study of CD8 T cells in Susac syndrome. Study-wide findings and caveats: By the study's own acknowledgment, its TCR sequencing and HLA analysis included relatively few individuals.

Peripheral blood CD8+ and CD4+ T cells were profiled by TCR beta sequencing. TEMRA cells were FACS-enriched, with CD8+ and CD4+ T cells isolated negatively. Reverse transcription of about 0.5 to 1 ug RNA was carried out with random hexamers. The authors amplified TCR beta CDR3 across 54 Vbeta and 13 Jbeta using immunoSEQ multiplex PCR. TCRdb itself ran the immunoSEQ multiplex PCR reads through MiXCR, one entry per CDR3 protein. The sample yields roughly 50,000 distinct CDR3 sequences, over 90% seen once. The germline V and J ends were trimmed by 2 bases and 5 bases, with 15 bases remaining between them. Germline V lookup: CDR1 ENHRY, CDR2 SYGVKD. CDR3 length: 15 amino acids.

The sequenced sample was CD8+ T cells from PBMCs. The origin of this receptor is a human donor in good health. The V call is TRBV10-3, the J call TRBJ2-5; maybe TRBD1 (6 bases). CDR3 nucleotide sequence: TGTGCCATCAGTGAGGGGGGCGGCCCGGGGGAGACCCAGTACTTC. It is translated as CAISEGGGPGETQYF.